This T cell receptor (beta chain) was identified in a study of blood T cell repertoires in COVID-19 (TCRdb year 2020). Context from the whole study: Samples covering the acute and convalescent phases of COVID-19 were provided by collaborators in the United States, Italy and Spain. The material from the prospective study consisted of cDNA or gDNA derived from T cells, B-cell-depleted T cells, or PBMCs. Subjects who had been exposed to COVID-19, were actively infected with it, or had recovered from it provided the deeply sampled blood TCRbeta repertoires that made up the dataset. The repertoires were released in a freely available public database meant as a resource for research on the immune response to SARS-CoV-2. The samples were drawn from the first 160 participants of the ongoing ImmuneRACE study and from over 950 subjects provided by 6 global collaborators. Nearly every sample came with metadata listing a de-identified subject ID, COVID-19 status, age in years and sex. Where available, HLA class I and class II types were taken from metadata supplied by the sample provider and were not determined by assay-based typing.

Collaborating institutions collected whole blood in K2EDTA tubes following their own protocols. For TCRbeta analysis, collaborator samples were shipped as frozen whole blood, as isolated PBMCs, or as DNA extracted from either sample type. Results and caveats for the whole study, not just this receptor: Clinical and demographic metadata were provided uncurated, with the amount varying by source and participant.

TCRbeta CDR3 regions were amplified from genomic DNA by means of the immunoSEQ Assay, a bias-controlled multiplex PCR. As for how the authors treated the data: The number of nucleated cells in each sample was estimated from the amplification of reference gene primers within the assay. To quantify the absolute abundance of each unique TCRbeta CDR3 rearrangement, sequence reads were collapsed and filtered. For each sample, productive Simpson clonality was calculated as the square root of Simpson's diversity index over productive rearrangements. This is the immuneACCESS table as TCRdb keeps it, with only in-frame sequences that have V and J called. A part of the clones is gone; compared with another copy, unresolved V genes explain less than half, and the rest is unexplained. V and J calls plus clone size are reproduced from that table; the DNA served to infer D and trimming. In this sample the table shows some 70,000 clones, roughly 82% of which occur a single time. 5% to 7.5% of the sample rests with the top ten.

In the case of this clone: The clone's antigen remains unknown. There are no base qualities to consult, and no much larger clone falls within one base.

Source material: peripheral blood. The sequence came from a man aged 60-69 years with acute or convalescent COVID-19.

The nucleotides are TGTGCCTGGAGTGTACTTGGTTATTCTGAAAAACTGTTTTTT. Its translation reads: CAWSVLGYSEKLFF. This sequence uses TRBV30 and TRBJ1-4; a confident D gene designation cannot be given. The CDR3 has 14 amino acids, counting the end cysteine and phenylalanine. Solely the CDR3 DNA is kept, with 42 bases framed from the first base. Based on the germline V gene (reference sequence), the CDR1 and CDR2 sequences are GTSNPN and SVGIG. Relative to germline, V is 0 bases shorter and J is 7 bases shorter, with 12 bases between their ends.